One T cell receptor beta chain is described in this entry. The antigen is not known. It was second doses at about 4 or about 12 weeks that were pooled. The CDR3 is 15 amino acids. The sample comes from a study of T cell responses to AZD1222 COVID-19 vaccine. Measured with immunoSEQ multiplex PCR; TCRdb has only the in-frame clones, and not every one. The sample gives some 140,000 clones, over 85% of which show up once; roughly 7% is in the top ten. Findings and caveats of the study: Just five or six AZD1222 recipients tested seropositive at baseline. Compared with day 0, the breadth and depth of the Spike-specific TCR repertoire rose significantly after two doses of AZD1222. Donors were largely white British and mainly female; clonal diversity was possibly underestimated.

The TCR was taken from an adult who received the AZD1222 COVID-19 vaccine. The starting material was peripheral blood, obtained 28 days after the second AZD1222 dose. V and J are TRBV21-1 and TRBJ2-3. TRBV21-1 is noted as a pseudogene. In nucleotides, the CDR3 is TGTGCCAGCCCCATTGCCAACCCGTTGTCAGATACGCAGTATTTT. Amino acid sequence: CASPIANPLSDTQYF.